The 4 T cell receptor beta chains presented below share a single source sample, sequenced in a study of T cells after yellow fever vaccination. TCRdb passed the 5' RACE reads through MiXCR, listing each CDR3 protein once. Here the sample spans about 99,000 distinct CDR3 sequences, about 6% being singletons. The input for sequencing was CD8+ T cells sorted from PBMCs, taken 10 days after the yellow fever booster vaccination. Receptors were obtained from a man in his late teens or twenties who received the YFV17D yellow fever vaccine.

This clonotype was counted many times. This sequence joins TRBV28 and TRBJ2-5; unclear D gene. CDR1 and CDR2 (germline): MDHEN, SYDVKM. Trimming removed 2 bases from V and 3 bases from J, with 13 bases in between. The CDR3 has 15 amino acids. The DNA for the CDR3 is TGTGCCAGCAGTTTACCGGTTGGATCTAAAGAGACCCAGTACTTC. Its protein is CASSLPVGSKETQYF.

The chain links TRBV6-5 to TRBJ1-2; D is ambiguous. The CDR3 has 13 residues. V lost 0 bases to trimming and J lost 8 bases, with 10 bases between them. Germline CDR1 and CDR2: MNHEY and SVGAGI. The CDR3 spells CASSYSNWKGYTF. The CDR3 DNA sequence: TGTGCCAGCAGTTACTCGAATTGGAAAGGCTACACCTTC.

The CDR3 spells CSAQFGTPSYEQYV. In DNA form, the CDR3 reads TGCAGTGCCCAGTTTGGGACCCCCTCCTACGAGCAGTACGTC. The chain joins TRBV20-1 to TRBJ2-7; the D gene could be TRBD1 or TRBD2 (5 bases each). Germline loops: CDR1 DFQATT, CDR2 SNEGSKA (reference sequence). Trimming took off 6 bases at V and 0 bases at J, with 15 bases between the two ends. The CDR3 contains 14 residues.

At least ten counts were recorded for this clonotype. V is TRBV7-7 and J is TRBJ2-7; no firm D call. Germline V gene data show CDR1 as SSHAT and CDR2 as FNYEAQ (reference sequence). This CDR3 has 13 amino acids. V lost 0 bases, J lost 3 bases, and 6 bases lay in between. CDR3 sequence reads: CASSLAGNYEQYF. In nucleotides, the CDR3 is TGTGCCAGCAGCTTAGCAGGGAACTACGAGCAGTACTTC. The complete variable domain, with remaining parts taken from reference TRBV7-7 and TRBJ2-7, reads GAGVSQSPRYKVTKRGQDVTLRCDPISSHATLYWYQQALGQGPEFLTYFNYEAQPDKSGLPSDRFSAERPEGSISTLTIQRTEQRDSAMYRCASSLAGNYEQYFGPGTRLTVT.